One sample yielded the 28 T cell receptor beta chains listed below, sequenced in a study of T cells in Graves' hyperthyroidism and ophthalmopathy. Amplification of TCR beta CDR3 regions used RNA as the template. The primer set for the first-round RT-PCR of the TCR CDR3 was HTBI. Each CDR3 protein is one row after TCRdb ran MiXCR on the multiplex PCR reads. This sample yields about 700,000 distinct CDR3 sequences, of which 40% to 55% are seen a single time; approximately 6.8% belongs to the top ten. The sample was peripheral blood or thyroid tissue (not recorded which). The source is an adult man with Graves' disease, either hyperthyroidism or ophthalmopathy (not recorded which).

This chain joins TRBV20-1 and TRBJ1-1; unclear D gene. V shed 3 bases and J shed 7 bases, with 6 bases lying between them. This CDR3 is 10 amino acids long. Per germline, CDR1 DFQATT and CDR2 SNEGSKA (reference sequence). CDR3 sequence: CSARADEAFF. DNA of the CDR3: TGCAGTGCTAGGGCAGATGAAGCTTTCTTT.

Points on this clonotype: The junction departs from the called germline gene at one end, perhaps through a read error. V gene TRBV7-6 combines with J gene TRBJ1-6, with 7 positions matching TRBD1. Germline CDR1 SGHVS, CDR2 FNYEAQ. The CDR3 consists of 19 residues. CDR3 DNA: TGCGCCAGCAGCCCCGGGACAGACTCCCTGAGCTCCTATAATTCACCCCTCCACTTT. It is translated as CASSPGTDSLSSYNSPLHF.

A remark on this clonotype: A much larger clonotype is one base distant, so this may be a read error. The chain employs TRBV9 and TRBJ1-1; D might be TRBD1 (6 bases). The germline gives CDR1 SGDLS, CDR2 YYNGEE. Trimming left V 4 bases short and J 4 bases short, with 14 bases between. The CDR3 runs 14 residues. The CDR3 nucleotides read TGTGCCAGCAGCATGGGGGCGCGACGCACTGAAGCTTTCTTT. This encodes CASSMGARRTEAFF.

The chain joins TRBV15 to TRBJ1-5, with a weak D call TRBD1 (5 bases). The CDR3 length is 16 residues. Germline CDR1 LNHNV, CDR2 YYDKDF (reference sequence). Trimming took 3 bases from V and 8 from J, leaving 20 bases between them. The chain's CDR3 is CATSSTMGGGGEPQHF. In nucleotides, the CDR3 is TGTGCCACCAGCAGTACCATGGGGGGAGGTGGGGAGCCCCAGCATTTT.

This chain links TRBV20-1 with TRBJ2-7, with 13 bases aligning to TRBD2. Germline V gene sequence: CDR1 DFQATT, CDR2 SNEGSKA (reference sequence). Trimming at V came to 5 bases and at J to 6 bases, leaving 4 bases not matched to a gene. The CDR3 sequence is 13 residues long. CDR3 bases: TGCAGTGCTGGACTAGCGGGAGTCGCCGAGCAGTACTTC. As protein: CSAGLAGVAEQYF.

The chain combines TRBV24-1 with TRBJ1-5; no reliable D call. From germline, CDR1 is KGHDR and CDR2 SFDVKD. The CDR3 has 14 amino acids. Between the trimmed V and J ends, which lost 2 bases and 9 bases, there was a span of 13 bases. The CDR3 sequence: CATSDWANPRPQHF. The CDR3 DNA is TGTGCCACCAGTGATTGGGCCAACCCACGGCCCCAGCATTTT.

This chain's CDR3 is CASSEYSTGSDDLYGYTF. The DNA of the CDR3 is TGTGCCAGCAGTGAATATAGCACAGGATCCGATGACCTCTATGGCTACACCTTC. The chain combines TRBV25-1 with TRBJ1-2, with D possibly matching TRBD1 (5 bases). Trimming pared 0 bases from V and 4 bases from J, leaving 21 bases between. The CDR3 covers 18 residues. The germline gives CDR1 MGHDK, CDR2 SYGVNS.

The chain couples TRBV29-1 to TRBJ1-4; 7 bases line up with TRBD1. Germline CDR1 SQVTM, CDR2 ANQGSEA. This CDR3 comprises 14 residues. The junction had 12 bases not matched to a gene; V was cut back by 6 bases and J by 8 bases. As DNA, the CDR3 is TGCAGCGTGATACAGGGGAACACTGAAGAAAAACTGTTTTTT. It specifies CSVIQGNTEEKLFF.

The chain recombines TRBV19 with TRBJ2-7; 10 bases match TRBD2. Germline loops: CDR1 LNHDA, CDR2 SQIVND (reference sequence). CDR3 length: 13 amino acids. Trimming cost V 5 bases and J 5 bases; bases outside gene matches: 3. The CDR3 coding sequence is TGTGCCAGTAGTCTAGCGGGAGTCCACGAGCAGTACTTC. Translating gives CASSLAGVHEQYF.

The CDR3: CASSFSGQVRAFF. The CDR3 DNA reads as TGTGCCAGCAGCTTTAGCGGGCAAGTGAGGGCTTTCTTT. J is TRBJ1-1 and V is TRBV7-3, with D unresolved. Deletions cut 3 bases from V and 11 bases from J, with 16 bases between. The germline CDR1 and CDR2 sequences are SGHTA and FQGTGA. CDR3 length equals 13 residues. Full variable domain (outside the CDR3, taken from reference TRBV7-3 and TRBJ1-1): GAGVSQTPSNKVTEKGKYVELRCDPISGHTALYWYRQSLGQGPEFLIYFQGTGAADDSGLPNDRFFAVRPEGSVSTLKIQRTERGDSAVYLCASSFSGQVRAFFGQGTRLTVV.

The table lists this clonotype with many counts. This chain uses TRBV12-3 or TRBV12-4 with TRBJ1-4; 7 nucleotides agree with TRBD1. Germline trimming cut 5 bases from V and 8 bases from J; bases unmatched to any gene: 8. There are 14 residues in the CDR3. This CDR3 reads CASSPQGKGEKLFF. The CDR3 region has the DNA TGTGCCAGCAGTCCACAGGGGAAGGGCGAAAAACTGTTTTTT.

The chain joins TRBV29-1 to TRBJ1-5; TRBD1 might be the D (6 bases). V was trimmed by 8 bases and J by 2 bases, leaving 10 bases between them. The germline V gene encodes CDR1 SQVTM and CDR2 ANQGSEA. CDR3 length: 12 residues. The CDR3 protein is CSLRGGNQPQHF. CDR3 nucleotides: TGCAGCTTAAGGGGGGGCAATCAGCCCCAGCATTTT.

This clonotype appeared many times. This chain connects TRBV6-5 to TRBJ2-5; TRBD2 agrees at 7 bases. The V gene end was trimmed by 5 bases and the J gene end by 4 bases; junction bases not matched to a gene: 4. This CDR3 region has 13 residues. Germline V CDR1 and CDR2: MNHEY, SVGAGI. CDR3: CASSEQRGETQYF. The CDR3 DNA is TGTGCCAGCAGTGAGCAGCGGGGAGAGACCCAGTACTTC.

This clonotype was observed a handful of times. This sequence joins TRBV20-1 and TRBJ2-5; the D is unclear. The CDR3 extends over 15 amino acids. V lost 2 bases to trimming and J lost 0 bases, with 13 bases between them. The V gene's germline CDR1 is DFQATT and CDR2 SNEGSKA (reference sequence). Here the CDR3 reads CSARPRNGYQETQYF. The DNA for the CDR3 is TGCAGTGCTAGACCCCGGAACGGGTACCAAGAGACCCAGTACTTC.

V gene TRBV6-5 combines with J gene TRBJ1-5, with TRBD1 matching 9 bases. Germline loops: CDR1 MNHEY, CDR2 SVGAGI. The CDR3 runs 14 residues. V trimming: 5 bases; J trimming: 7 bases; junction bases outside the gene matches: 6. In nucleotides, the CDR3 is TGTGCCAGCAGTCGGGACAGGGCAGGACAGCCCCAGCATTTT. It translates to CASSRDRAGQPQHF.

This clonotype has only a few counts. V gene TRBV19 combines with J gene TRBJ1-1, with D unclear. The CDR3 extends over 12 amino acids. The V end was cut by 4 bases, the J end by 4 bases, with 7 bases between. Germline CDR1 and CDR2: LNHDA and SQIVND (reference sequence). The CDR3 loop reads CASSTDTTEAFF. The CDR3 DNA sequence: TGTGCCAGTAGTACTGACACCACTGAAGCTTTCTTT.

Regarding this clonotype: The junction shows a germline mismatch at one end, possibly a read error. The chain couples TRBV10-2 to TRBJ2-7; D ambiguous. The CDR3 has 14 residues. Per germline, CDR1 WSHSY and CDR2 SAAADI. The CDR3 here is CVSSEWRPHYEQYF. CDR3 nucleotide sequence: TGCGTCAGCAGTGAGTGGCGACCCCACTACGAGCAGTACTTC.

The V gene is TRBV12-3 or TRBV12-4, the J gene TRBJ1-2; 10 bases fit TRBD1. After removal of 7 bases from V and 7 bases from J, the junction contained 9 bases not matched to a gene. This CDR3 is built from 14 residues. DNA for the CDR3: TGTGCCAGCACCGGGACAGGGGATTGGGCTGGCTACACCTTC. It translates to CASTGTGDWAGYTF.

Many counts were recorded for this clonotype. J is TRBJ1-1 and V is TRBV25-1; D possibly corresponds to TRBD1 (5 bases). This CDR3 region has 16 residues. Germline loops: CDR1 MGHDK, CDR2 SYGVNS. V was pared by 3 bases and J by 0 bases, with 14 bases between. The CDR3 spells CASSDEGRGMNTEAFF. The CDR3 DNA is TGTGCCAGCAGTGACGAGGGGCGAGGGATGAACACTGAAGCTTTCTTT.

A remark on this clonotype: A read error may account for a junction end that differs from germline. The chain employs TRBV7-9 and TRBJ1-5, with D tentatively TRBD1 (5 bases). Germline-derived CDR1 and CDR2 are SEHNR and FQNEAQ (reference sequence). CDR3 length: 15 residues. CDR3 DNA: TGTGCCAGCAGCTTGGGACTTAGTAGCGATCAGCCCCAGCATTTT. It translates to CASSLGLSSDQPQHF. The variable domain in full, with the rest retrieved from reference TRBV7-9 and TRBJ1-5, is DTGVSQNPRHKITKRGQNVTFRCDPISEHNRLYWYRQTLGQGPEFLTYFQNEAQLEKSRLLSDRFSAERPKGSFSTLEIQRTEQGDSAMYLCASSLGLSSDQPQHFGDGTRLSIL.

This clonotype came up many times. The CDR3 DNA sequence: TGTGCCAGCAGTGAAGGGGGTGGCTACACCTTC. This sequence encodes CASSEGGGYTF. The J gene is TRBJ1-2, the V gene TRBV2; D ambiguous. Trimming took 1 base from V and 7 from J, leaving 4 bases between them. CDR1 and CDR2 (germline): SNHLY, FYNNEI. This CDR3 has 11 amino acids.

This rearrangement joins TRBV7-2 to TRBJ2-5, with unresolved D. The CDR3 runs 14 residues. V lost 9 bases to trimming and J lost 3 bases, with 17 bases between them. Germline lookup yields CDR1 SGHTA and CDR2 FQGNSA. CDR3 residues: CASRIDRTKETQYF. CDR3 DNA sequence: TGTGCCAGTAGAATCGATCGGACCAAAGAGACCCAGTACTTC.

V gene TRBV20-1 combines with J gene TRBJ1-4; no firm D call. Per germline, CDR1 DFQATT and CDR2 SNEGSKA (reference sequence). V lost 3 bases and J 4 bases, leaving 9 bases between the germline ends. The CDR3 contains 13 residues. CDR3 amino acids: CSASLSINEKLFF. The CDR3 bases are TGCAGTGCTAGTTTATCGATTAATGAAAAACTGTTTTTT.

This clonotype was counted at least ten times. The chain employs TRBV2 and TRBJ1-2; 8 nucleotides match TRBD1. The CDR3 extends over 15 amino acids. Unmatched junction bases numbered 5, after V lost 5 bases and J lost 0 bases. Per germline, CDR1 SNHLY and CDR2 FYNNEI. DNA for the CDR3: TGTGCCAGCAGTTACTCGGACAGGGCTAACTATGGCTACACCTTC. Translated: CASSYSDRANYGYTF.

The V call is TRBV12-3 or TRBV12-4, the J call TRBJ1-1, with 7 bases that match TRBD1. This CDR3 has 14 amino acids. V lost 5 bases and J lost 0; bases outside the gene matches: 3. This CDR3 reads CASSGTDLNTEAFF. CDR3 DNA sequence: TGTGCCAGCAGTGGGACAGACCTGAACACTGAAGCTTTCTTT.

The sample holds one count of this clonotype. A much larger clone is a single base away; this may be a read error. This rearrangement joins TRBV5-1 to TRBJ1-4, with a possible D match to TRBD1 (6 bases). The CDR3 length is 14 residues. Trimming left V 4 bases short and J 7 bases short, with 14 bases between. Germline loops: CDR1 SGHRS, CDR2 YFSETQ. CDR3: CASSRTELGEKLFF. For the CDR3, the DNA is TGCGCCAGCAGCCGGACAGAGCTGGGTGAAAAACTGTTTTTT.

In its sample, this clonotype was seen many times. One end of the junction fails to match germline, which may point to a read error. The chain links TRBV7-2 to TRBJ2-5; 9 nucleotides match TRBD2. Per the germline V gene, CDR1 is SGHTA and CDR2 is FQGNSA. This CDR3 comprises 14 residues. The CDR3 loop reads CASSLASGRETQYF. The CDR3 DNA follows: TGTGCTAGCAGCTTAGCCAGCGGGAGGGAGACCCAGTACTTC. Full variable domain (rest looked up from reference TRBV7-2 and TRBJ2-5): GAGVSQSPSNKVTEKGKDVELRCDPISGHTALYWYRQSLGQGLEFLIYFQGNSAPDKSGLPSDRFSAERTGGSVSTLTIQRTQQEDSAVYLCASSLASGRETQYFGPGTRLLVL.

This clonotype was seen a few times. This sequence joins TRBV7-9 and TRBJ2-7; TRBD1 matches at 8 bases. V lost 4 bases and J lost 2; bases outside the gene matches: 10. The CDR3 has 16 residues. Germline V lookup: CDR1 SEHNR, CDR2 FQNEAQ (reference sequence). The CDR3 here is CASSSTGTGNPYEQYF. The CDR3 nucleotides read TGTGCCAGCAGCTCGACGGGGACAGGTAACCCCTACGAGCAGTACTTC.